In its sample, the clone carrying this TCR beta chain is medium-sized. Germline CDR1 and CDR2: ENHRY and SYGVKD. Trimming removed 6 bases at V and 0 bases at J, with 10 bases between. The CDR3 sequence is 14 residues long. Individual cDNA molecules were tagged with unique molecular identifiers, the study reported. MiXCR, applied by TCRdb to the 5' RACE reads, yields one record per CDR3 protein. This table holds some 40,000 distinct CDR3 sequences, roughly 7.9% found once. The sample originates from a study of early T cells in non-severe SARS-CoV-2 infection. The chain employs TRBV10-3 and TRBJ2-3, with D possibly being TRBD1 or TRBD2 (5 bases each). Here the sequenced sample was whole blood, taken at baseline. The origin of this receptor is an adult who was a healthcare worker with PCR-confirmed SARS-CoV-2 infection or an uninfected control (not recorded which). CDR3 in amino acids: CAIRGVTSTDTQYF. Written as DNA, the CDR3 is TGTGCCATCAGGGGGGTAACTAGCACAGATACGCAGTATTTT.